The text below deals with one T cell receptor (beta chain). Its antigen is currently unknown. As it was prepared, the TCRbeta library received unique molecular identifiers. TCRdb ran MiXCR on the PCR reads and lists one entry per CDR3 protein. The sample lists 200,000 to 250,000 distinct CDR3 sequences; 24% were seen once. V shed 7 bases and J shed 1 base, with 4 bases lying between them. From germline, CDR1 is MNHNS and CDR2 SASEGT. CDR3 length equals 11 residues. The data were taken from a study of T-cell reconstitution after alpha-beta-depleted transplantation in children. Whole-study findings and limits: Among T cells one year after transplant, newly produced cells accounted for most counts and diversity. The study reportedly traced alpha-beta T cells about two months after transplant to several hundred expanded graft clones. There were some patients whose high TCRbeta diversity at day 60 came from surviving recipient T cells and thymic progenitors.

Sequencing was performed on PBMCs, mostly from graft donor cells, taken 360 days after TCRalphabeta/CD19-depleted stem cell transplant. The TCR sequence derives from a female patient between 2 and 15 years old who had a stem cell transplant for congenital amegakaryocytic thrombocytopenia, so the T cells may come from the graft donor. The V and J genes are TRBV6-1 and TRBJ1-1; no firm D call. In DNA, the CDR3 is TGTGCCAGCACAAAGAACACTGAAGCTTTCTTT. Amino acid sequence: CASTKNTEAFF.